A selection of T cell receptor beta chains follows, all from one sample in a study of OX40 agonist ivuxolimab in advanced cancers. The table came from immunoSEQ multiplex PCR; TCRdb's copy has only in-frame clones and leaves some out. Of tens of thousands of clones in the sample, more than 65% were seen once. The material was CD4+ or CD8+ T cells sorted from blood, obtained in a trial of the OX40 agonist ivuxolimab. The receptors derive from an adult with an advanced solid tumor such as melanoma, head and neck, liver or kidney cancer. The CDR3 runs from the conserved cysteine through the conserved F or W. D genes are given only for firm matches. Rows may omit the clone size; those that give it use once, few, many or a size class.

j_call: TRBJ1-6; clone_size: few; d_call: .; v_call: TRBV11-3; cdr3_nt: TGTGCCAGCAGCTTAGCGGGGGACCAGTATAATTCACCCCTCCACTTT; cdr3_aa: CASSLAGDQYNSPLHF
j_call: TRBJ1-1; clone_size: .; d_call: TRBD1; v_call: TRBV4-2; cdr3_nt: TGTGCCAGCAGCCCCACTCAGGGACAGACGAACACTGAAGCTTTCTTT; cdr3_aa: CASSPTQGQTNTEAFF
j_call: TRBJ2-1; clone_size: .; d_call: TRBD2; v_call: TRBV6-4; cdr3_nt: TGTGCCAGCAGTGAGCCATGGACTAGCGGGAGTCCGAATGAGCAGTTCTTC; cdr3_aa: CASSEPWTSGSPNEQFF
j_call: TRBJ1-1; clone_size: .; d_call: .; v_call: TRBV27; cdr3_nt: TGTGCCAGCAGTCCCCGGGGATTAAACACTGAAGCTTTCTTT; cdr3_aa: CASSPRGLNTEAFF
j_call: TRBJ2-1; clone_size: .; d_call: .; v_call: TRBV7-8; cdr3_nt: TGTGCCAGCAGCCCCCTACAGGGTCCAGTCCATGAGCAGTTCTTC; cdr3_aa: CASSPLQGPVHEQFF
j_call: TRBJ2-1; clone_size: .; d_call: TRBD2; v_call: TRBV9; cdr3_nt: TGTGCCAGCAGCGTAGGAGGTAGCGGGAGACTTACGCGCTACAATGAGCAGTTCTTC; cdr3_aa: CASSVGGSGRLTRYNEQFF
j_call: TRBJ2-3; clone_size: .; d_call: .; v_call: TRBV7-2; cdr3_nt: TGTGCCAGCAGCTTAGCGCTGGGCACAGATACGCAGTATTTT; cdr3_aa: CASSLALGTDTQYF
j_call: TRBJ1-1; clone_size: .; d_call: .; v_call: TRBV29-1; cdr3_nt: TGCAGCGTTGGGAAAAAAAACACTGAAGCTTTCTTT; cdr3_aa: CSVGKKNTEAFF
j_call: TRBJ1-2; clone_size: .; d_call: TRBD1; v_call: TRBV29-1; cdr3_nt: TGCAGCGTCGGGGGACAGGGTAATGGCTACACCTTC; cdr3_aa: CSVGGQGNGYTF
j_call: TRBJ2-1; clone_size: .; d_call: .; v_call: TRBV4-1; cdr3_nt: TGCGCCAGCAGCCAGATAGAGGGGACTCCCCCGTGGGGGGAGCAGTTCTTC; cdr3_aa: CASSQIEGTPPWGEQFF
j_call: TRBJ2-5; clone_size: .; d_call: .; v_call: TRBV18; cdr3_nt: TGTGCCAGCTCAACTGCCCTCGGGGACGGATACCAAGAGACCCAGTACTTC; cdr3_aa: CASSTALGDGYQETQYF
j_call: TRBJ2-7; clone_size: .; d_call: .; v_call: TRBV7-2; cdr3_nt: TGTGCCAGCAGCCCGGGGAGGGGGACATCCTACGAGCAGTACTTC; cdr3_aa: CASSPGRGTSYEQYF
j_call: TRBJ2-1; clone_size: .; d_call: TRBD1; v_call: TRBV5-1; cdr3_nt: TGCGCCAGCAGCCCACAGGGGTTCCACAATGAGCAGTTCTTC; cdr3_aa: CASSPQGFHNEQFF
j_call: TRBJ2-3; clone_size: .; d_call: TRBD2; v_call: TRBV5-6; cdr3_nt: TGTGCCAGCAGCTCGGTGGGACTAGCGGGAGGCGACCCAGATACGCAGTATTTT; cdr3_aa: CASSSVGLAGGDPDTQYF
j_call: TRBJ1-1; clone_size: .; d_call: .; v_call: TRBV25-1; cdr3_nt: TGTGCCAGCAGTGTACTGACAGTTTCTGAAGCTTTCTTT; cdr3_aa: CASSVLTVSEAFF
j_call: TRBJ2-3; clone_size: .; d_call: .; v_call: TRBV7-2; cdr3_nt: TGTGCCAGCAGCTCAGGGACTCGTCCCAGAGATACGCAGTATTTT; cdr3_aa: CASSSGTRPRDTQYF
j_call: TRBJ1-5; clone_size: .; d_call: .; v_call: TRBV6-5; cdr3_nt: TGTGCCAGCAGTCCGGATGAGCAGCCCCAGCATTTT; cdr3_aa: CASSPDEQPQHF
j_call: TRBJ1-1; clone_size: once; d_call: .; v_call: TRBV28; cdr3_nt: TGTGCCAGCAGTTTTAGGGGGGAACTGTCGCAGACTGAAGCTTTCTTT; cdr3_aa: CASSFRGELSQTEAFF
j_call: TRBJ1-6; clone_size: few; d_call: .; v_call: TRBV6-1; cdr3_nt: TGTGCCAGCAGTGAAGCCTTCAATGGGTATTCACCCCTCCACTTT; cdr3_aa: CASSEAFNGYSPLHF
j_call: TRBJ2-1; clone_size: .; d_call: .; v_call: TRBV5-6; cdr3_nt: TGTGCCAGCAGCTTGATGGACAGAGGATACTACAATGAGCAGTTCTTC; cdr3_aa: CASSLMDRGYYNEQFF
j_call: TRBJ2-5; clone_size: .; d_call: .; v_call: TRBV7-6; cdr3_nt: TGTGCCAGCAGCTTAGGGACAGCAGAGACCCAGTACTTC; cdr3_aa: CASSLGTAETQYF